These T cell receptor beta chains were read from a single sample in a study of shared clonotypes between healthy human individuals. Assay: immunoSEQ multiplex PCR; the TCRdb copy retains only in-frame clones and omits some. The sample includes some 2.1 million clones, around 93% seen only once; the top ten take around 1.7%. The sample consisted of naive CD8+ T cells from PBMCs. Receptors originate from a man aged 18 to 30 in good health. Some clones in this sample may be carry-over from other donors' samples. CDR3s include the opening cysteine and the closing phenylalanine or tryptophan. Fields, in order: D gene, J gene, V gene, clone size, CDR3 DNA, CDR3 protein. D genes are given only for firm matches. Clone size is not always given. Where it is, it says once, few, many or a class for expanded clones.

. | TRBJ1-1 | TRBV9 | . | TGTGCCAGCAGCGTAGTTCCTTCTGACAGGAACACTGAAGCTTTCTTT | CASSVVPSDRNTEAFF
. | TRBJ2-2 | TRBV7-9 | . | TGTGCCAGCAGCACAGGGCGGGGCCGGGTGAAACCCGGGGAGCTGTTTTTT | CASSTGRGRVKPGELFF
TRBD2 | TRBJ2-7 | TRBV5-4 | . | TGTGCCAGCAGCTTCCTAGCGGGATCCTACGAGCAGTACTTC | CASSFLAGSYEQYF
. | TRBJ2-7 | TRBV5-1 | . | TGCGCCAGCAGGCCGACAGGCTTAAGCTCCTACGAGCAGTACTTC | CASRPTGLSSYEQYF
. | TRBJ2-1 | TRBV29-1 | . | TGCAGCGTTGTTGGTCATTCCAGCTCCTACAATGAGCAGTTCTTC | CSVVGHSSSYNEQFF
. | TRBJ1-5 | TRBV19 | . | TGTGCCAGTAGTTGGGCAGGGTCCTTTAATCAGCCCCAGCATTTT | CASSWAGSFNQPQHF
. | TRBJ2-7 | TRBV5-4 | . | TGTGCCAGCAGCTTGACAGGGCGTGAGCAGTACTTC | CASSLTGREQYF
. | TRBJ2-7 | TRBV6-1 | . | TGTGCCAGCAGGCACCGTTCCTACGAGCAGTACTTC | CASRHRSYEQYF
TRBD2 | TRBJ2-1 | TRBV7-9 | . | TGTGCCAGCAGCTCCGGGACTAGCGGGCCCCTTTACAATGAGCAGTTCTTC | CASSSGTSGPLYNEQFF
TRBD2 | TRBJ2-1 | TRBV7-3 | . | TGTGCCAGCAGCCCGGCCAGCGGGACCTACAATGAGCAGTTCTTC | CASSPASGTYNEQFF
. | TRBJ2-1 | TRBV7-6 | . | TGTGCCAGCAGCTCGGGGCAGGGGAGTAGGAATGAGCAGTTCTTC | CASSSGQGSRNEQFF
TRBD1 | TRBJ1-1 | TRBV13 | . | TGTGCCAGCAGTCTGGACAGGATGAACACTGAAGCTTTCTTT | CASSLDRMNTEAFF
. | TRBJ1-5 | TRBV6-1 | . | TGTGCCAGCAGTGAAGCGCTTGGAGGGGCCCTTAGCAATCAGCCCCAGCATTTT | CASSEALGGALSNQPQHF
TRBD2 | TRBJ2-1 | TRBV14 | . | TGTGCCAGCAGCCTGGGAGGACTAGCGAATGAGCAGTTCTTC | CASSLGGLANEQFF
. | TRBJ1-2 | TRBV7-9 | . | TGTGCCAGCAGCTTAGCGGGGTCGGGCGATGGCTACACCTTC | CASSLAGSGDGYTF
TRBD1 | TRBJ2-5 | TRBV15 | once | TGTGCCACCAGCAGGATGAGGACAGGGGAAGAGACCCAGTACTTC | CATSRMRTGEETQYF
TRBD1 | TRBJ2-4 | TRBV10-3 | once | TGTGCCATCAGTGAGTCGTCCGGGACAGGGGACATTCAGTACTTC | CAISESSGTGDIQYF
. | TRBJ2-1 | TRBV5-4 | . | TGTGCCAGCAGCCCCGGTGAGCGGGTGAGCTCCTACAATGAGCAGTTCTTC | CASSPGERVSSYNEQFF
. | TRBJ2-7 | TRBV4-1 | . | TGCGCCAGCAGCCAAGAAGGAGGTTCCTACGAGCAGTACTTC | CASSQEGGSYEQYF
TRBD1 | TRBJ2-2 | TRBV18 | once | TGTGCCAGCTCACTCCGGGACAGGGGGCAAGGAACCGGGGAGCTGTTTTTT | CASSLRDRGQGTGELFF
. | TRBJ2-7 | TRBV27 | . | TGTGCCAGCAGTTCCGGGACTCGCGAGCAGTACTTC | CASSSGTREQYF
. | TRBJ2-2 | TRBV9 | . | TGTGCCAGCAGCCCGTCCTCATTCATGAACTTGAACACCGGGGAGCTGTTTTTT | CASSPSSFMNLNTGELFF
TRBD1 | TRBJ2-2 | TRBV6-5 | . | TGTGCCAGCAGTTACGGACAGGGGGTATCTGGGGAGCTGTTTTTT | CASSYGQGVSGELFF
. | TRBJ2-5 | TRBV9 | . | TGTGCCAGCAGCGTAGGCGGGCTTCCACAAGAGACCCAGTACTTC | CASSVGGLPQETQYF
TRBD2 | TRBJ2-1 | TRBV19 | . | TGTGCCAGTAGTATAGGGACTAGCGGGTTTTACAATGAGCAGTTCTTC | CASSIGTSGFYNEQFF
. | TRBJ1-1 | TRBV27 | . | TGTGCCAGCAGTTCACAAATGAACACTGAAGCTTTCTTT | CASSSQMNTEAFF
. | TRBJ1-5 | TRBV28 | . | TGTGCCAGCAGTTTCATGGGGGCGGGCTGGACCCAGCATTTT | CASSFMGAGWTQHF
. | TRBJ2-5 | TRBV25-1 | . | TGTGCCAGCAGTGAATTCAGGTTTCAAGAGACCCAGTACTTC | CASSEFRFQETQYF
. | TRBJ2-7 | TRBV4-1 | . | TGCGCCAGCAGCCAAGATCTTCCGGCAGCCGAGCAGTACTTC | CASSQDLPAAEQYF
TRBD2 | TRBJ2-3 | TRBV28 | . | TGTGCCAGCAGAGGACTAGCGGGGACAGATACGCAGTATTTT | CASRGLAGTDTQYF
. | TRBJ2-7 | TRBV7-9 | few | TGTGCCAGCAACCCCACCGATGGGGGTGGGTACGAGCAGTACTTC | CASNPTDGGGYEQYF
. | TRBJ2-1 | TRBV9 | . | TGTGCCAGCAGCCCCTGGGGGAATGAGCAGTTCTTC | CASSPWGNEQFF
. | TRBJ1-4 | TRBV6-5 | . | TGTGCCAGCAGTTACTCTGTGGGGGAGGCTAATGAAAAACTGTTTTTT | CASSYSVGEANEKLFF
. | TRBJ2-7 | TRBV7-8 | . | TGTGCCAGCAGCTCAGGGGCGGTTCTTGCCAGTGAGCAGTACTTC | CASSSGAVLASEQYF
. | TRBJ1-1 | TRBV4-3 | once | TGCGCCAGCAGCCGCTCCCGTAATATGAACACTGAAGCTTTCTTT | CASSRSRNMNTEAFF
TRBD1 | TRBJ2-7 | TRBV11-2 | once | TGTGCCAGCAAAGAAACCGGGACAGGGCTTTACGAGCAGTACTTC | CASKETGTGLYEQYF
. | TRBJ1-3 | TRBV9 | . | TGTGCCAGCAGCGTAATGGGGGTGGTTGGTTCTGGAAACACCATATATTTT | CASSVMGVVGSGNTIYF
. | TRBJ1-1 | TRBV4-3 | . | TGCGCCAGCAGCCAAGATTGGGAATATGGCACTGAAGCTTTCTTT | CASSQDWEYGTEAFF
TRBD2 | TRBJ2-1 | TRBV11-2 | once | TGTGCCAGCAGAAATAGCGGGAGGGCCGATGAGCAGTTCTTC | CASRNSGRADEQFF
TRBD1 | TRBJ2-7 | TRBV27 | once | TGTGCCAGCAGCCCCTCTACCGGGACAGTCTCCTACGAGCAGTACTTC | CASSPSTGTVSYEQYF
. | TRBJ2-4 | TRBV11-2 | . | TGTGCCAGCAGCCCTCCGCGGCAGTTTCAGTACTTC | CASSPPRQFQYF
. | TRBJ1-5 | TRBV5-6 | . | TGTGCCAGCAGTCGCGGAGGCACTTATAATCAGCCCCAGCATTTT | CASSRGGTYNQPQHF
. | TRBJ1-3 | TRBV18 | . | TGTGCCAGCTCACCCGGACAAGAATCTGGAAACACCATATATTTT | CASSPGQESGNTIYF
. | TRBJ2-7 | TRBV7-9 | . | TGTGCCAGCAGGTCGGACAGTAACGAGCAGTACTTC | CASRSDSNEQYF
. | TRBJ2-5 | TRBV7-9 | . | TGTGCCAGCAGCTTTGGGCACAGACCGTACCAAGAGACCCAGTACTTC | CASSFGHRPYQETQYF
. | TRBJ2-7 | TRBV4-1 | few | TGCGCCAGCAGCCAAGAGGTTCGTGCGGCACCTGGGGCCTACGAGCAGTACTTC | CASSQEVRAAPGAYEQYF
. | TRBJ2-7 | TRBV28 | . | TGTGCCAGCAGTTTACGTACAGCATACGAGCAGTACTTC | CASSLRTAYEQYF
. | TRBJ1-1 | TRBV7-6 | . | TGTGCCAGCAGCTCGCGTAAGGACACTGAAGCTTTCTTT | CASSSRKDTEAFF
TRBD1 | TRBJ1-2 | TRBV28 | . | TGTGCCAGCGGCTTACAGGGGGCTGTCTATGGCTACACCTTC | CASGLQGAVYGYTF
TRBD2 | TRBJ2-5 | TRBV11-2 | . | TGTGCCAGCAGCTTATTTTCGCGGGAGAGAATGGAGACCCAGTACTTC | CASSLFSRERMETQYF
. | TRBJ2-7 | TRBV29-1 | once | TGCAGCGTTGAACGGTATGAGGCAGGTCTCTACGAGCAGTACTTC | CSVERYEAGLYEQYF
. | TRBJ2-7 | TRBV29-1 | . | TGCAGCGTTGTCTGGGCGGCGGCCTACGAGCAGTACTTC | CSVVWAAAYEQYF